This TCR beta chain derives from a study of Ad26.COV2.S vaccination and SARS-CoV-2 variants. Study at large: COV1001, an Ad26.COV2.S trial, supplied this vaccine-arm donor. Intramuscularly, Ad26.COV2.S was given either once or twice, 56 days apart. Points from the study as a whole: Following vaccination, spike-specific CD8+ and CD4+ T cell responses reportedly exhibited substantial breadth.

Looked up from germline, CDR1 is SQVTM and CDR2 is ANQGSEA. V was pared by 0 bases and J by 5 bases, with 10 bases between. CDR3 length: 13 residues. Regarding treatment: about 20 received Ad26.COV2.S at low or high dose, single or two shots; roughly five received placebo; per-sample allocation not given. All samples were drawn on day 63, counting from the first vaccine or placebo injection. Remarks on this clone: Its target is unknown.

Method: immunoSEQ multiplex PCR; TCRdb's copy keeps in-frame clones and lacks some. This sample has about 350,000 clones, with around 89% found just once. The receptor's source is a person aged 18-60 years who received the Ad26.COV2.S COVID-19 vaccine or a placebo. Here the sequenced sample was peripheral blood, taken in a trial of Ad26.COV2.S vaccine versus placebo. J is TRBJ1-2 and V is TRBV29-1; D not resolved. The CDR3 bases are TGCAGCGTTGAAGATACTTGGAGATATGGCTACACCTTC. This translates into CSVEDTWRYGYTF.